This T cell receptor beta chain was observed in a study of T cells in localized non-small cell lung cancer. Study findings and constraints: Uninvolved adjacent lung had the highest recorded T cell clonality, with tumor below it. Heterogeneity within the tumor remains possible, as just one region underwent sequencing. Longer overall survival was associated with a higher density of T cells in the blood.

Generated by immunoSEQ multiplex PCR, the TCRdb table keeps only in-frame clones and is missing some. The table records some 30,000 clones, less than 80% of them present only once. Germline V lookup: CDR1 SGHKS, CDR2 YYEKEE (reference sequence). The CDR3 has 16 amino acids. J gave up 1 base and V 3 bases, and 7 bases lay outside the gene matches. This clone was counted a few times. Its antigen is unknown. This TCR was recovered from a male donor at least 60 years old with stage II squamous cell lung carcinoma. The input for sequencing was peripheral blood, taken before any cancer treatment. V and J are TRBV5-5 and TRBJ1-5, with 7 bases identical to TRBD1. The CDR3 nucleotides are TGTGCCAGCAGCTCTGGGACAGTAAGAAGCAATCAGCCCCAGCATTTT. Amino acids: CASSSGTVRSNQPQHF.